Each of the 30 T cell receptor beta chains below was sequenced from the same sample in a study of blood T cell repertoires in COVID-19. Sequencing used immunoSEQ multiplex PCR; TCRdb keeps in-frame clones, though not all of them. The sample lists about 110,000 clones; about 85% were seen once. The sequenced sample was peripheral blood. The source is a man over 45 with acute or convalescent COVID-19.

The table lists this clone with a few counts. The J gene is TRBJ1-2, the V gene TRBV11-2, with D tentatively TRBD1 (6 bases). The CDR3 loop spans 12 amino acids. Trimming cost V 4 bases and J 7 bases, with 10 bases left between them. CDR1 and CDR2 from the germline V gene are SGHAT and FQNNGV. The CDR3 spells CASSSNRAGYTF. The CDR3 DNA sequence: TGTGCCAGCAGCTCGAACAGGGCTGGCTACACCTTC.

This clone has just one count. The rearrangement joins TRBV5-8 to TRBJ2-1, with D hard to call. With 4 bases removed from V and 10 bases from J, the gap between germline ends came to 15 bases. Germline CDR1 is SGHTS and CDR2 is YDEGEE. The CDR3 runs 13 residues. CDR3 loop: CASSPDRGAEQFF. CDR3 nucleotides: TGTGCCAGCAGCCCCGATAGAGGTGCGGAGCAGTTCTTC.

This chain uses TRBV4-2 with TRBJ2-1, with D perhaps TRBD2 (6 bases). With 6 bases removed from V and 9 bases from J, the gap between germline ends came to 18 bases. This CDR3 contains 14 residues. CDR1 and CDR2 from the germline V gene are LGHNA and YNFKEQ. The CDR3 spells CASSPTSSVLEQFF. CDR3 nucleotides: TGTGCCAGCAGTCCGACTAGTTCGGTTCTTGAGCAGTTCTTC.

The chain combines TRBV29-1 with TRBJ1-6; D perhaps matches TRBD1 (6 bases). The germline V and J ends were trimmed by 6 bases and 7 bases, with 13 bases remaining between them. The CDR3 length is 13 residues. CDR1 and CDR2 from the germline V gene are SQVTM and ANQGSEA. The CDR3 sequence is CSVLEGDNSPLHF. The CDR3 DNA follows: TGCAGCGTCCTAGAGGGGGACAATTCACCCCTCCACTTT.

CDR3 sequence reads: CASSFTYDRNSGNTIYF. For the CDR3, the DNA is TGCGCCAGCAGCTTTACTTACGACAGAAACTCTGGAAACACCATATATTTT. This chain connects TRBV5-1 to TRBJ1-3; TRBD1 is a possible D gene (5 bases). V lost 2 bases to trimming and J lost 0 bases, with 15 bases between them. CDR1 and CDR2 from the germline V gene are SGHRS and YFSETQ. This CDR3 has 17 amino acids.

This clone was picked up a small number of times. This chain joins TRBV7-6 and TRBJ1-3, with 10 positions matching TRBD1. The germline CDR1 and CDR2 sequences are SGHVS and FNYEAQ. The CDR3 is 17 amino acids. The V segment lost 2 bases and the J segment 2 bases; nucleotides outside the gene matches: 6. The CDR3 reads CASSLRDRGSTGNTIYF. CDR3 sequence (DNA): TGTGCCAGCAGCTTAAGGGACAGGGGATCCACTGGAAACACCATATATTTT.

This rearrangement joins TRBV10-3 to TRBJ1-1; TRBD1 matches at 7 bases. CDR1 and CDR2 from the germline V gene are ENHRY and SYGVKD. There are 12 residues in the CDR3. The J segment lost 2 bases and the V segment lost 10 bases, leaving 4 bases of the junction unmatched. CDR3 region: CATRDSNTEAFF. CDR3 DNA sequence: TGTGCCACTAGGGACAGCAACACTGAAGCTTTCTTT.

J is TRBJ1-1 and V is TRBV5-1; TRBD1 agrees at 10 bases. The germline gives CDR1 SGHRS, CDR2 YFSETQ. This CDR3 has 18 amino acids. Trimming at V came to 6 bases and at J to 4 bases, leaving 18 bases not matched to a gene. This CDR3 is CASTQRPKTGGGGTEAFF. CDR3 nucleotide sequence: TGCGCCAGCACCCAACGACCTAAGACAGGGGGCGGTGGCACTGAAGCTTTCTTT.

The chain uses TRBV13 and TRBJ1-2; TRBD1 matches at 9 bases. Trimming removed 0 bases from V and 14 bases from J; junction bases left unmatched: 10. The CDR3 loop spans 14 amino acids. The germline V gene encodes CDR1 PRHDT and CDR2 FYEKMQ (reference sequence). Here the CDR3 reads CASSLGGQGRIRTF. In DNA, the CDR3 is TGTGCCAGCAGCTTAGGGGGACAGGGTAGGATTCGTACCTTC.

V usage is TRBV7-3 and J usage is TRBJ1-6; D may be TRBD1 (6 bases). Trimming stripped 5 bases from V and 11 bases from J, with 22 bases between. The CDR3 totals 16 residues. Germline-derived CDR1 and CDR2 are SGHTA and FQGTGA. CDR3 DNA sequence: TGTGCCAGCAGCCTATCCGGCCGCCAGGGGATGACACCCCTCCACTTT. It yields the protein CASSLSGRQGMTPLHF.

This clone was observed a few times. V and J are TRBV5-1 and TRBJ1-2; 10 nucleotides agree with TRBD1. The germline CDR1 and CDR2 sequences are SGHRS and YFSETQ. The CDR3 is 16 amino acids. Losses at the gene ends were 4 bases for V and 6 bases for J; bases not matched to a gene: 12. CDR3 DNA sequence: TGCGCCAGCAGCCAACTTGCGGGGACAGGGGAAGATGGCTACACCTTC. Translated, it gives CASSQLAGTGEDGYTF. The full variable domain, with the rest looked up from reference TRBV5-1 and TRBJ1-2, is KAGVTQTPRYLIKTRGQQVTLSCSPISGHRSVSWYQQTPGQGLQFLFEYFSETQRNKGNFPGRFSGRQFSNSRSEMNVSTLELGDSALYLCASSQLAGTGEDGYTFGSGTRLTVV.

This sequence joins TRBV10-1 and TRBJ1-1; TRBD1 matches at 8 bases. The germline gives CDR1 WNHNN, CDR2 SYGVQD (reference sequence). Trimming took 7 bases from V and 7 from J; bases not matched to a gene: 2. This CDR3 is built from 11 residues. The CDR3 here is CASKGQGEAFF. Written as DNA, the CDR3 is TGCGCCAGCAAAGGACAGGGTGAAGCTTTCTTT.

The chain employs TRBV11-3 and TRBJ2-7; D perhaps matches TRBD2 (6 bases). There are 17 residues in the CDR3. V shed 3 bases and J shed 4 bases, with 22 bases lying between them. Germline assignment: CDR1 SGHNT and CDR2 YENEEA. CDR3 bases: TGTGCCAGCAGCTTTTTCCAACCCACTAGCACCCGTTACGAGCAGTACTTC. This encodes CASSFFQPTSTRYEQYF.

This rearrangement joins TRBV29-1 to TRBJ2-1; TRBD1 is a possible D gene (5 bases). This CDR3 is 11 amino acids long. Germline CDR1 reads SQVTM; CDR2 reads ANQGSEA. Between the trimmed V and J ends, which lost 4 bases and 7 bases, there was a span of 8 bases. The CDR3 sequence is CSVARANEQFF. DNA for the CDR3: TGCAGCGTTGCCAGGGCGAATGAGCAGTTCTTC.

The gene calls are TRBV6-6 and TRBJ2-4; 11 positions match TRBD1. Germline V gene sequence: CDR1 MNHNY, CDR2 SVGAGI (reference sequence). J lost 3 bases, V lost 2 bases, and 0 bases had no gene match. The CDR3 contains 15 residues. The DNA for the CDR3 is TGTGCCAGCAGTTACGGGACAGGGGGCAAAAACATTCAGTACTTC. Translated, it gives CASSYGTGGKNIQYF.

The rearrangement joins TRBV4-1 to TRBJ2-2, with a tentative D call TRBD2 (5 bases). The CDR3 loop spans 16 amino acids. Germline loops: CDR1 MGHRA, CDR2 YSYEKL. V lost 4 bases and J 2 bases, leaving 14 bases between the germline ends. The CDR3 spells CASSPTRGSNTGELFF. The DNA of the CDR3 is TGCGCCAGCAGCCCGACACGGGGTTCAAACACCGGGGAGCTGTTTTTT.

The genes are TRBV4-1 and TRBJ2-5; 9 bases align to TRBD2. The germline V gene encodes CDR1 MGHRA and CDR2 YSYEKL. There are 14 residues in the CDR3. V dropped 4 bases and J dropped 4; count of bases not matched to a gene: 4. The CDR3 nucleotides are TGCGCCAGCAGCCTAGCGGGAGTAGTAGAGACCCAGTACTTC. Its translation is CASSLAGVVETQYF.

This chain uses TRBV5-1 with TRBJ2-2; TRBD1 matches 8 bases. Germline lookup yields CDR1 SGHRS and CDR2 YFSETQ. The V segment lost 4 bases and the J segment 2 bases; nucleotides outside the gene matches: 7. This CDR3 has 16 residues. CDR3 in DNA: TGCGCCAGCAGCGCCCGGGACAGGAGAAACACCGGGGAGCTGTTTTTT. This gives the protein CASSARDRRNTGELFF.

J is TRBJ2-1 and V is TRBV3-1 (or the pseudogene TRBV3-2); 8 bases align to TRBD2. The J segment lost 3 bases and the V segment lost 6 bases, leaving 7 bases of the junction unmatched. This CDR3 region has 15 residues. Germline V gene lookup returns CDR1 LGHDT and CDR2 YNNKEL (reference sequence). The CDR3 reads CASRESGTSYNEQFF. The CDR3 region has the DNA TGTGCCAGCAGAGAATCCGGGACTAGCTACAATGAGCAGTTCTTC.

The chain carries TRBV19 and TRBJ2-7, with 7 bases lining up with TRBD2. Losses at the gene ends were 6 bases for V and 0 bases for J; bases not matched to a gene: 8. CDR1 is LNHDA, CDR2 SQIVND, per germline (reference sequence). There are 15 residues in the CDR3. The CDR3: CASRGLDQRSYEQYF. As DNA, the CDR3 is TGTGCCAGTAGAGGACTAGACCAGCGCTCCTACGAGCAGTACTTC. The full variable domain, in which reference TRBV19 and TRBJ2-7 provide the parts outside the CDR3, is DGGITQSPKYLFRKEGQNVTLSCEQNLNHDAMYWYRQDPGQGLRLIYYSQIVNDFQKGDIAEGYSVSREKKESFPLTVTSAQKNPTAFYLCASRGLDQRSYEQYFGPGTRLTVT.

The V call is TRBV14, the J call TRBJ1-5; D remains unclear. With 0 bases removed from V and 8 bases from J, the gap between germline ends came to 8 bases. The germline CDR1 and CDR2 sequences are SGHDN and FVKESK. This CDR3 has 13 amino acids. The CDR3 region has the DNA TGTGCCAGCAGCCAAGATCGTCGAGAGCCCCAGCATTTT. Translating gives CASSQDRREPQHF.

The gene calls are TRBV9 and TRBJ2-3; 12 bases agree with TRBD2. The CDR3 has 16 amino acids. The germline CDR1 and CDR2 sequences are SGDLS and YYNGEE. J gave up 1 base and V 4 bases, and 4 bases lay outside the gene matches. The CDR3 region has the DNA TGTGCCAGCAGCCTAAGACTAGCGGGGGGCACAGATACGCAGTATTTT. It specifies CASSLRLAGGTDTQYF.

This clone was observed a single time. The chain has TRBV19 and TRBJ2-2; no definite D call. The CDR3 has 13 amino acids. Trimming shortened V by 8 bases and J by 0 bases, and 7 bases separated the two germline ends. Germline V gives CDR1 LNHDA, CDR2 SQIVND (reference sequence). In DNA, the CDR3 is TGTGCCAGTGGTCTAACGAACACCGGGGAGCTGTTTTTT. The encoded protein is CASGLTNTGELFF.

V and J are TRBV28 and TRBJ1-5; D uncertain. V was pared by 10 bases and J by 7 bases, with 20 bases between. From germline, CDR1 is MDHEN and CDR2 SYDVKM. The CDR3 is 14 amino acids. The CDR3 sequence: CATGGQTFYQPQHF. The CDR3 coding sequence is TGTGCCACCGGTGGTCAAACCTTTTACCAGCCCCAGCATTTT.

V gene TRBV10-3 combines with J gene TRBJ2-2; tentatively, D is TRBD1 (5 bases). V gave up 4 bases and J gave up 7 bases, with 13 bases separating them. The CDR3 length is 14 residues. Germline CDR1 reads ENHRY; CDR2 reads SYGVKD. The CDR3 reads CAISGVGPGGELFF. As DNA, the CDR3 is TGTGCCATCAGTGGCGTGGGGCCTGGCGGGGAGCTGTTTTTT.

The chain has TRBV25-1 and TRBJ2-3; D perhaps matches TRBD1 (5 bases). The germline CDR1 and CDR2 sequences are MGHDK and SYGVNS. Trimming took off 8 bases at V and 2 bases at J, with 17 bases between the two ends. This CDR3 has 15 residues. CDR3 sequence reads: CASQLQGTATDTQYF. The CDR3 DNA sequence: TGTGCCAGCCAACTTCAGGGTACTGCCACAGATACGCAGTATTTT. Drawing the rest from reference TRBV25-1 and TRBJ2-3, the complete variable domain is EADIYQTPRYLVIGTGKKITLECSQTMGHDKMYWYQQDPGMELHLIHYSYGVNSTEKGDLSSESTVSRIRTEHFPLTLESARPSHTSQYLCASQLQGTATDTQYFGPGTRLTVL.

The table lists this clone with a count of one. V usage is TRBV6-1 and J usage is TRBJ2-5; D ambiguous. Germline V lookup: CDR1 MNHNS, CDR2 SASEGT. The CDR3 consists of 14 residues. The V and J ends lost 1 base and 3 bases respectively, with 9 bases between them. The CDR3 here is CASSEGWQEETQYF. As DNA, the CDR3 is TGTGCCAGCAGTGAAGGTTGGCAGGAAGAGACCCAGTACTTC.

The rearrangement links TRBV28 to TRBJ1-4; 7 bases align to TRBD1. Germline V gene sequence: CDR1 MDHEN, CDR2 SYDVKM. The ends lost 6 bases at V and 7 bases at J; junction bases unmatched: 11. There are 15 residues in the CDR3. As DNA, the CDR3 is TGTGCCAGCAGCCTTGACAGGGACCCAGGTGAAAAACTGTTTTTT. It is translated as CASSLDRDPGEKLFF.

In its sample, this clone was seen once. The V gene is TRBV19, the J gene TRBJ2-7; TRBD1 matches 10 bases. The CDR3 covers 13 residues. The V gene end was trimmed by 5 bases and the J gene end by 5 bases; junction bases not matched to a gene: 3. Per germline, CDR1 LNHDA and CDR2 SQIVND (reference sequence). For the CDR3, the DNA is TGTGCCAGTAGTCGACAGGGGGCCAACGAGCAGTACTTC. Protein sequence: CASSRQGANEQYF.

The chain couples TRBV7-2 to TRBJ1-2; no clear D gene. There are 13 residues in the CDR3. Germline lookup yields CDR1 SGHTA and CDR2 FQGNSA. Trimming took off 5 bases at V and 3 bases at J, with 10 bases between the two ends. Here the CDR3 reads CASSPRGHYGYTF. The CDR3 DNA reads TGTGCCAGCAGCCCGCGAGGGCACTATGGCTACACCTTC.